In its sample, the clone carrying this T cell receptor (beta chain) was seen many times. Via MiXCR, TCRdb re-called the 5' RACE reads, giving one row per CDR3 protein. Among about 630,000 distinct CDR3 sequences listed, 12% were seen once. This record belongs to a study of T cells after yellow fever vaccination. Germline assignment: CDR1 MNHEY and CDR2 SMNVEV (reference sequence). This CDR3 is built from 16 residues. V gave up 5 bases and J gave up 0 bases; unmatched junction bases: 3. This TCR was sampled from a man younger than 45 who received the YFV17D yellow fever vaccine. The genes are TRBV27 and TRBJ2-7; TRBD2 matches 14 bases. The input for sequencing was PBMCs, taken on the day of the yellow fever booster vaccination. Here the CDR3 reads CASSPGTSGSSYEQYF. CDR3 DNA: TGTGCCAGCAGTCCCGGGACTAGCGGGAGCTCCTACGAGCAGTACTTC.